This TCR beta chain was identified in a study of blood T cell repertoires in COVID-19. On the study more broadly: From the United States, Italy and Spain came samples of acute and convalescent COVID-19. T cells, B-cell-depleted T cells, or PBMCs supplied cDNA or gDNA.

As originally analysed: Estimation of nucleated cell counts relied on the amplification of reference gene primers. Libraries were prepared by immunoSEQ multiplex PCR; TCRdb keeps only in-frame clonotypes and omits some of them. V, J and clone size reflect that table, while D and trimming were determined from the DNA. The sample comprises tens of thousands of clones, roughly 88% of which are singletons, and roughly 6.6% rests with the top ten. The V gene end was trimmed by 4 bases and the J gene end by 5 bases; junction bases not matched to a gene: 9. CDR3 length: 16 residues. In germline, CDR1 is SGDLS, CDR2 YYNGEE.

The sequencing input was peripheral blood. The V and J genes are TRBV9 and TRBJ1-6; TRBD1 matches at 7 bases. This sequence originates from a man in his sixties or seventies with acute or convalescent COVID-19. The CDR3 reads CASSKSGQRDNSPLHF. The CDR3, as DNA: TGTGCCAGCAGCAAGTCGGGACAGCGAGATAATTCACCCCTCCACTTT. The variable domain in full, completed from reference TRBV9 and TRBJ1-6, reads DSGVTQTPKHLITATGQRVTLRCSPRSGDLSVYWYQQSLDQGLQFLIQYYNGEERAKGNILERFSAQQFPDLHSELNLSSLELGDSALYFCASSKSGQRDNSPLHFGNGTRLTVT.